Judged by abundance, the clone carrying this T cell receptor (beta chain) is medium-sized (0.01 to 0.1%). The germline V gene encodes CDR1 MGHRA and CDR2 YSYEKL. This CDR3 region has 14 residues. The V segment lost 6 bases and the J segment 7 bases; nucleotides outside the gene matches: 6. This sample was included in a study of blood T cell repertoires in COVID-19. The overall study: The origin of the acute and convalescent COVID-19 samples was the United States, Italy and Spain. Sample material is recorded as cDNA or gDNA derived from T cells, B-cell-depleted T cells, or PBMCs.

Per the study methods: Reference gene primers were amplified, and this amplification served to estimate nucleated cell counts. TCRdb's table, derived via immunoSEQ multiplex PCR, lists solely in-frame clones and lacks some. The DNA gave D and trimming, while V, J and clone size come from that table. This sample has about 36,000 clones, with around four fifths found just once. The clonotype comes from a man aged 45-65 years with active COVID-19. Sequencing used peripheral blood. V usage is TRBV4-1 and J usage is TRBJ2-1; TRBD2 matches at 10 bases. In DNA form, the CDR3 reads TGCGCCAGCAGGGGGGCTAGCGGGGGTAATGAGCAGTTCTTC. Protein: CASRGASGGNEQFF.